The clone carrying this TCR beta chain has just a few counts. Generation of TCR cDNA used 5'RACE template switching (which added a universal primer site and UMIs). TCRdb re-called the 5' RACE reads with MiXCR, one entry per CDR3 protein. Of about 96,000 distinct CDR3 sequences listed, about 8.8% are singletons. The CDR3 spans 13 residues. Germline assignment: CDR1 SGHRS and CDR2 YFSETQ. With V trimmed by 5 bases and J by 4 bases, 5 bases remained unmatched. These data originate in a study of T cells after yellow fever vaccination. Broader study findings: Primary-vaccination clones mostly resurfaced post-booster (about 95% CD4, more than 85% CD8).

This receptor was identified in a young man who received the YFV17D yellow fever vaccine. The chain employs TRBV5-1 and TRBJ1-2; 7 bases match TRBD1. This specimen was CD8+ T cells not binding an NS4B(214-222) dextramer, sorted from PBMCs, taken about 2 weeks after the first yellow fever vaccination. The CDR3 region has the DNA TGCGCCAGCAGTACAGGGGCCCCCTATGGCTACACCTTC. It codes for CASSTGAPYGYTF.